This T cell receptor (beta chain) stems from a study of blood T cell repertoires in COVID-19. As for the study in general: Specimens from acute and convalescent COVID-19 originated in the United States, Italy and Spain. Sample material is recorded as cDNA or gDNA derived from T cells, B-cell-depleted T cells, or PBMCs.

As originally analysed: Using reference gene primer amplification, nucleated cell counts were estimated. Clones were read by immunoSEQ multiplex PCR, and TCRdb kept only the in-frame ones, dropping some. V, J and clone size derive from that table, while D and trimming were established from the DNA sequence. The repertoire includes about 210,000 clones, more than 70% of them detected once, and approximately 5% sits in the top ten. This CDR3 has 18 residues. The chain combines TRBV21-1 with TRBJ1-3; the table names TRBD1, a call not compared with the DNA. TRBV21-1 is listed as a pseudogene. This TCR was recovered from a man between 40 and 49 years old with acute COVID-19. Sequenced sample: PBMCs or T cells enriched from blood (not recorded which). The CDR3 protein is CASSKIQLRGFFGNTIYF. The CDR3 region has the DNA TGTGCCAGCAGCAAAATACAGCTAAGGGGTTTTTTTGGAAACACCATATATTTT.